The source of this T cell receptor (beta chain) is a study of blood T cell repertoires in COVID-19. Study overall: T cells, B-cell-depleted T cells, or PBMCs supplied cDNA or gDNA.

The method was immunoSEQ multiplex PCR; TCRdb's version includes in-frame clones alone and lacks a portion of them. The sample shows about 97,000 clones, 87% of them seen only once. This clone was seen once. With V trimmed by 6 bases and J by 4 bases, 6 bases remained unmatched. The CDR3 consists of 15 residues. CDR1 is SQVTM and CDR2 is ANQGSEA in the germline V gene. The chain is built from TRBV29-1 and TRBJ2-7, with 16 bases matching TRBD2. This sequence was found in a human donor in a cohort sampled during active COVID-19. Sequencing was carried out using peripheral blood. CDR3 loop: CSVGLAGGPMYEQYF. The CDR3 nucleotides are TGCAGCGTGGGACTAGCGGGAGGGCCGATGTACGAGCAGTACTTC.